These 18 T cell receptor beta chains were all obtained from the same sample, sequenced in a study of immune cell composition in non-small cell lung cancer. The assay was immunoSEQ multiplex PCR, and TCRdb's table has in-frame clones only and misses some. The sample shows nearly 2,500 clones, approximately 85% of them seen only once. The specimen was lung tumor tissue. These TCRs come from a human donor with non-small cell lung cancer.

V and J are TRBV7-2 and TRBJ2-2; D is undetermined. Germline V gives CDR1 SGHTA, CDR2 FQGNSA. Trimming removed 5 bases from V and 4 bases from J, with 5 bases in between. The CDR3 is 12 amino acids. CDR3 sequence: CASSHPTGELFF. CDR3 sequence (DNA): TGTGCCAGCAGCCATCCCACCGGGGAGCTGTTTTTT.

The genes are TRBV28 and TRBJ1-2; a possible D gene is TRBD1 (5 bases). The CDR3 totals 11 residues. CDR1 and CDR2 (germline): MDHEN, SYDVKM. Trimming took off 5 bases at V and 8 bases at J, with 9 bases between the two ends. CDR3 protein: CASSGGNGYTF. CDR3 sequence (DNA): TGTGCCAGCAGTGGGGGGAACGGCTACACCTTC.

This chain joins TRBV28 and TRBJ1-5, with 10 bases that match TRBD1. Trimming cost V 6 bases and J 6 bases; bases outside gene matches: 14. This CDR3 contains 17 residues. Germline CDR1 and CDR2: MDHEN and SYDVKM. The CDR3 is CASSPGIRDRGFQPQHF. CDR3 in DNA: TGTGCCAGCAGCCCTGGGATCCGGGACAGGGGATTTCAGCCCCAGCATTTT.

This chain uses TRBV5-5 with TRBJ1-2, with D possibly TRBD1 on 5 matching bases. V lost 0 bases and J lost 7, with 13 bases in between. CDR3 length equals 14 residues. Germline-derived CDR1 and CDR2 are SGHKS and YYEKEE (reference sequence). CDR3: CASSLGQGTAGYTF. In DNA, the CDR3 is TGTGCCAGCAGCTTGGGCCAGGGCACGGCTGGCTACACCTTC.

The rearrangement joins TRBV4-2 to TRBJ2-1; weak D call: TRBD2 (5 bases). Germline CDR1 LGHNA, CDR2 YNFKEQ. Trimming stripped 0 bases from V and 3 bases from J, with 9 bases between. This CDR3 comprises 15 residues. The CDR3 here is CASSQELDDYNEQFF. CDR3 bases: TGTGCCAGCAGCCAAGAACTAGATGACTACAATGAGCAGTTCTTC.

The genes are TRBV28 and TRBJ1-2; TRBD1 aligns across 12 bases. The CDR3 loop spans 15 amino acids. Losses at the gene ends were 3 bases for V and 8 bases for J; bases not matched to a gene: 7. The germline CDR1 and CDR2 sequences are MDHEN and SYDVKM. The CDR3 DNA reads TGTGCCAGCAGTTTGGGGGGACAGGGGGCGCGGGGCTACACCTTC. The encoded protein is CASSLGGQGARGYTF.

The chain links TRBV7-6 to TRBJ2-5, with TRBD1 matching 9 bases. The V gene's germline CDR1 is SGHVS and CDR2 FNYEAQ. The CDR3 is 15 residues long. V lost 4 bases to trimming and J lost 7 bases; unmatched junction nucleotides: 10. CDR3 in DNA: TGTGCCAGCAGCTACCAAGCGGGACAGGGCGCGACCCAGTACTTC. It codes for CASSYQAGQGATQYF.

This chain links TRBV7-2 with TRBJ2-3; weak D call: TRBD2 (6 bases). This CDR3 has 15 residues. Trimming shortened V by 1 base and J by 4 bases, and 12 bases separated the two germline ends. Germline-derived CDR1 and CDR2 are SGHTA and FQGNSA. The DNA for the CDR3 is TGTGCCAGCAGCTTAGTGGGGGGTAGGCCAGATACGCAGTATTTT. It codes for CASSLVGGRPDTQYF.

This chain links TRBV25-1 with TRBJ2-1; D is perhaps TRBD1 (6 bases). This CDR3 has 16 amino acids. Germline CDR1 and CDR2: MGHDK and SYGVNS. V dropped 5 bases and J dropped 4 bases, with 18 bases sitting between them. The CDR3 region is CASSRGGSIIYNEQFF. The CDR3 DNA reads as TGTGCCAGCAGTCGAGGGGGTTCTATCATATACAATGAGCAGTTCTTC.

The rearrangement links TRBV5-6 to TRBJ1-1; D not resolved. The CDR3 is 14 amino acids. CDR1 and CDR2 (germline): SGHDT, YYEEEE. Trimming cost V 2 bases and J 2 bases, with 10 bases left between them. In DNA form, the CDR3 reads TGTGCCAGCAGCTTACGGGTCTATAACACTGAAGCTTTCTTT. Translation gives CASSLRVYNTEAFF.

This sequence joins TRBV4-3 and TRBJ2-3, with D uncertain. Germline lookup yields CDR1 LGHNA and CDR2 YSLEER. V was trimmed by 0 bases and J by 1 base, leaving 5 bases between them. This CDR3 contains 14 residues. The CDR3 bases are TGCGCCAGCAGCCAAGAACGGGGCACAGATACGCAGTATTTT. Translation gives CASSQERGTDTQYF.

V is TRBV7-3 and J is TRBJ2-7; TRBD1 agrees at 8 bases. V trimming: 5 bases; J trimming: 3 bases; junction bases outside the gene matches: 15. Germline CDR1 reads SGHTA; CDR2 reads FQGTGA. This CDR3 contains 17 residues. The chain's CDR3 is CASSPGQGPPLYYEQYF. In nucleotides, the CDR3 is TGTGCCAGCAGCCCCGGACAGGGTCCCCCCCTATACTACGAGCAGTACTTC.

On this clone itself: Different DNA sequences within this sample yield the same CDR3. V and J are TRBV25-1 and TRBJ1-4; D call uncertain. Trimming pared 4 bases from V and 0 bases from J, leaving 6 bases between. The germline V gene encodes CDR1 MGHDK and CDR2 SYGVNS. The CDR3 length is 14 residues. The CDR3, as DNA: TGTGCCAGCAGTGGGAGTGCAACTAATGAAAAACTGTTTTTT. Amino acid sequence: CASSGSATNEKLFF.

The rearrangement links TRBV25-1 to TRBJ1-1; 7 positions match TRBD1. The CDR3 loop spans 14 amino acids. Germline values: CDR1 MGHDK, CDR2 SYGVNS. J lost 9 bases, V lost 3 bases, and 10 bases had no gene match. The CDR3 protein is CASSDSQGRSKAFF. Here the CDR3 DNA reads TGTGCCAGCAGTGACTCACAGGGGCGGTCTAAAGCTTTCTTT.

The chain employs TRBV29-1 and TRBJ2-1; TRBD2 agrees at 9 bases. Germline V CDR1 and CDR2: SQVTM, ANQGSEA. The CDR3 length is 12 residues. Unmatched junction bases numbered 8, after V lost 7 bases and J lost 10 bases. CDR3: CSAVSGSHEQFF. The CDR3 DNA sequence: TGCAGCGCCGTTAGCGGGAGTCACGAGCAGTTCTTC.

The chain carries TRBV5-8 and TRBJ2-6; D remains ambiguous. This CDR3 contains 15 residues. Germline V lookup: CDR1 SGHTS, CDR2 YDEGEE. V lost 5 bases and J 4 bases, leaving 13 bases between the germline ends. CDR3 amino acids: CASRPRDSGANVLTF. The CDR3 bases are TGTGCCAGCAGACCCCGAGACTCCGGGGCCAACGTCCTGACTTTC.

The V call is TRBV27, the J call TRBJ2-5, with 7 positions matching TRBD2. The CDR3 contains 16 residues. V trimming: 4 bases; J trimming: 1 base; junction bases outside the gene matches: 9. CDR1 is MNHEY and CDR2 is SMNVEV in the germline V gene (reference sequence). The CDR3 DNA follows: TGTGCCAGCAGTTCCCACCCCGGGGGGATCCAAGAGACCCAGTACTTC. It yields the protein CASSSHPGGIQETQYF.

V is TRBV4-3 and J is TRBJ1-5; 7 bases fit TRBD1. V lost 4 bases to trimming and J lost 0 bases; unmatched junction nucleotides: 6. Germline loops: CDR1 LGHNA, CDR2 YSLEER. This CDR3 is built from 16 residues. The CDR3 loop is CASSLGTVYSNQPQHF. In DNA form, the CDR3 reads TGCGCCAGCAGCCTCGGGACAGTCTATAGCAATCAGCCCCAGCATTTT.